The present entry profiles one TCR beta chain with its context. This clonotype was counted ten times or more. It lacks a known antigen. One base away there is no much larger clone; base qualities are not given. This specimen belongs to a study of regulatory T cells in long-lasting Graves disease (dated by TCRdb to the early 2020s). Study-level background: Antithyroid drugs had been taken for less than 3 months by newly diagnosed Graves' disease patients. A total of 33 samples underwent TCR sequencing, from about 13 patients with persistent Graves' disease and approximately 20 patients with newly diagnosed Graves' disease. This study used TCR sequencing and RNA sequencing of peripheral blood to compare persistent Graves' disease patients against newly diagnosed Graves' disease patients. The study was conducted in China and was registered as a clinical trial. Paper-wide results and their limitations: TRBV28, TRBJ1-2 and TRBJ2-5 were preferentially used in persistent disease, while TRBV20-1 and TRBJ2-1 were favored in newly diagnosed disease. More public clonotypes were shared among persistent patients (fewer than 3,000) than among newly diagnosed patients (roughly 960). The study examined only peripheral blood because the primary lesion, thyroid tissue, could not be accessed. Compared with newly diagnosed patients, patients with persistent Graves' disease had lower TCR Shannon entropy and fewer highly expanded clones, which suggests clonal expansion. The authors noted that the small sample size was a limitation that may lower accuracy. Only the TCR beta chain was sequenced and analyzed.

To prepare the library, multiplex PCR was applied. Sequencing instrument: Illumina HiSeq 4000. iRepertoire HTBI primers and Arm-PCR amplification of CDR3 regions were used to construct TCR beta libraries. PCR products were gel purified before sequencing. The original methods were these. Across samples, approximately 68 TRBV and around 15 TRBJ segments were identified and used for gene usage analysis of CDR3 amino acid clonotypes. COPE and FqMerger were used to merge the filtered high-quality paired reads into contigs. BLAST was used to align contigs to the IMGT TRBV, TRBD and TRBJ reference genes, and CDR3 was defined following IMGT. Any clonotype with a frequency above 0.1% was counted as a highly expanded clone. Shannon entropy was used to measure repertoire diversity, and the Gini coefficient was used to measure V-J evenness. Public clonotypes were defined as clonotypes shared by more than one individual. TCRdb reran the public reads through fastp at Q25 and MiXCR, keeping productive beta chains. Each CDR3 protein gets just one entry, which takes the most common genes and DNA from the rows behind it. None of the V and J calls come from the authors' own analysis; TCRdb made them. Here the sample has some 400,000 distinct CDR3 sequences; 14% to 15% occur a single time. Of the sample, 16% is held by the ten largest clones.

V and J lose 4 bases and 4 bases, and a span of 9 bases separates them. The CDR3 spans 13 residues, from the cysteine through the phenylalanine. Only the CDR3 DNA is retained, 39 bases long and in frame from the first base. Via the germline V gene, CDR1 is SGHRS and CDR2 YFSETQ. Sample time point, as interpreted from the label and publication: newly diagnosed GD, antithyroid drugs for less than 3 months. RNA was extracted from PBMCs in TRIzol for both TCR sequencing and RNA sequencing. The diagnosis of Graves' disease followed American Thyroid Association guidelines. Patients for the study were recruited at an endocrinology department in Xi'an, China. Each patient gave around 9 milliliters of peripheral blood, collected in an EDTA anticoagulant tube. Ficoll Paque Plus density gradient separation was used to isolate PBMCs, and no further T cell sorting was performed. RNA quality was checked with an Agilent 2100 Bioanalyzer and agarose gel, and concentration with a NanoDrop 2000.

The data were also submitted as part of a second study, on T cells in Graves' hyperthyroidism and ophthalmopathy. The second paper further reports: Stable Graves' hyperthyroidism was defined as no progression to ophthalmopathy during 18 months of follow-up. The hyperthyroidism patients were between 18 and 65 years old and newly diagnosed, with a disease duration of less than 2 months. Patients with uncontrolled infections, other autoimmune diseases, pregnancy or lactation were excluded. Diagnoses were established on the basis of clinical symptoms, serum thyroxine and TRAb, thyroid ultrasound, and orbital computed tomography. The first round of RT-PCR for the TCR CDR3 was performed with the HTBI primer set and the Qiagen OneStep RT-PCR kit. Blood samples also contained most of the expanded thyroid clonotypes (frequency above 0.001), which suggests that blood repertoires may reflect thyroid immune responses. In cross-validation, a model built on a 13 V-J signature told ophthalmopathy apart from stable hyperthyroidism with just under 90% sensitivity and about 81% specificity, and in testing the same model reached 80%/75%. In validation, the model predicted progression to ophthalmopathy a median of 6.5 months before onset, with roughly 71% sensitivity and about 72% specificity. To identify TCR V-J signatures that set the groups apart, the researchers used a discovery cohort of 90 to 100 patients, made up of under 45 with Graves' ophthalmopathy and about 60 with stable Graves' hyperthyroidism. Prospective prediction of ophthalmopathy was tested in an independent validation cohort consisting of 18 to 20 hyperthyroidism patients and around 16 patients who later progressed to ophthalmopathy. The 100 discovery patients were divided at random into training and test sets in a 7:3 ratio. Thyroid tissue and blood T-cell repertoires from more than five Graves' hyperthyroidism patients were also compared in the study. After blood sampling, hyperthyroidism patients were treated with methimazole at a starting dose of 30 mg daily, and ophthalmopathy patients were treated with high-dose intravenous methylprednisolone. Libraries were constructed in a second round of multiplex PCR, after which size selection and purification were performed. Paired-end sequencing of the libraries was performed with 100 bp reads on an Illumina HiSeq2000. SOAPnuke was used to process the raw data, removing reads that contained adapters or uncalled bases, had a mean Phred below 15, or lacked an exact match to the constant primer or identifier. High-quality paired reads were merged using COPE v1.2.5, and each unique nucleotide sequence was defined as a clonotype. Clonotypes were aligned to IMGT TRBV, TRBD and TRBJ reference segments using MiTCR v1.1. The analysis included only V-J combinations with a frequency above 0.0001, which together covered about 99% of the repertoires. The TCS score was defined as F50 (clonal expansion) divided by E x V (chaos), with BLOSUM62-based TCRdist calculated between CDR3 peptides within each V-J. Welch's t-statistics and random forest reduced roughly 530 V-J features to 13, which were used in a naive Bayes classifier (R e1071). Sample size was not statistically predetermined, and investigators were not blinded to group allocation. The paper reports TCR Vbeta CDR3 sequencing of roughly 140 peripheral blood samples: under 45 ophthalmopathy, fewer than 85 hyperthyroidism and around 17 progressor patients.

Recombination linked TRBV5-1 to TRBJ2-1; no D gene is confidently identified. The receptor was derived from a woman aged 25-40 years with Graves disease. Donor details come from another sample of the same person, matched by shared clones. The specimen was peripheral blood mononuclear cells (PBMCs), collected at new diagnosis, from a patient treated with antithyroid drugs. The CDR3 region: CASSPSAYNEQFF. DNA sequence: TGCGCCAGCAGCCCGTCCGCTTACAATGAGCAGTTCTTC. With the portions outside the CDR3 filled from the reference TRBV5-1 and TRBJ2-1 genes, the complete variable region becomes KAGVTQTPRYLIKTRGQQVTLSCSPISGHRSVSWYQQTPGQGLQFLFEYFSETQRNKGNFPGRFSGRQFSNSRSEMNVSTLELGDSALYLCASSPSAYNEQFFGPGTRLTVL.